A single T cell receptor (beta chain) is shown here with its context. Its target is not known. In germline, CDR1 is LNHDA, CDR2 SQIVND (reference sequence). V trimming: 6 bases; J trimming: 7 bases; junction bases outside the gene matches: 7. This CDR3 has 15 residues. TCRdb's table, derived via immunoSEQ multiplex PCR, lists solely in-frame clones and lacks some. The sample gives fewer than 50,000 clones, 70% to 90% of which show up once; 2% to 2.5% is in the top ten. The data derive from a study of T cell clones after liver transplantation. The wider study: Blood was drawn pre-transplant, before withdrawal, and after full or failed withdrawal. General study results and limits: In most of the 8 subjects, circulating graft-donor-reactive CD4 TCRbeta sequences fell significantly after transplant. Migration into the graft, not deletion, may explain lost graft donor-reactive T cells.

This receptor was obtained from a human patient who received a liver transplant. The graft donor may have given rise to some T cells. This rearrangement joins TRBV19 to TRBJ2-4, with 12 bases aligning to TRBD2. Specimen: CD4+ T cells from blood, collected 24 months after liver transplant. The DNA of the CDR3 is TGTGCCAGTAGCAGACTAGCGGGGGTCGTGAACATTCAGTACTTC. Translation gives CASSRLAGVVNIQYF.